Each of the 21 T cell receptor beta chains below was sequenced from the same sample in a study of CD8 T cells in ankylosing spondylitis. Study outcomes and limitations: For ankylosing spondylitis blood, a TCR beta motif of seven to nine highly homologous variants appeared characteristic.

A single record per CDR3 protein comes from TCRdb applying MiXCR to the 5' RACE reads. This table holds hundreds of thousands of distinct CDR3 sequences, around 11% found once. These TCRs are of unknown antigen specificity. Material: blood, either unsorted or a sorted T cell fraction (not recorded which). The receptors come from a male donor with ankylosing spondylitis.

This rearrangement joins TRBV20-1 to TRBJ2-7; no firm D call. V was shortened by 1 base and J by 3 bases, with 4 bases between the two germline ends. Germline CDR1 and CDR2: DFQATT and SNEGSKA (reference sequence). This CDR3 is 11 amino acids long. The CDR3 bases are TGCAGTGCTAGAGTCCACTACGAGCAGTACTTC. Its translation: CSARVHYEQYF.

The V call is TRBV7-2, the J call TRBJ2-3, with TRBD2 as a possible D gene (5 bases). This CDR3 is 14 amino acids long. Trimming removed 0 bases at V and 4 bases at J, with 8 bases between. From germline, CDR1 is SGHTA and CDR2 FQGNSA. CDR3 sequence reads: CASSLASLADTQYF. In DNA form, the CDR3 reads TGTGCCAGCAGCTTAGCGTCACTAGCAGATACGCAGTATTTT.

This clonotype has a handful of counts. This chain uses TRBV5-1 with TRBJ1-1; D perhaps matches TRBD1 (5 bases). Germline loops: CDR1 SGHRS, CDR2 YFSETQ. The CDR3 has 18 amino acids. V lost 0 bases and J 1 base, leaving 19 bases between the germline ends. The CDR3 loop reads CASSLEPGRQRRNTEAFF. The CDR3 DNA follows: TGCGCCAGCAGCTTGGAGCCGGGACGGCAGCGACGGAACACTGAAGCTTTCTTT.

This clonotype came up a few times. V gene TRBV2 combines with J gene TRBJ2-5; D perhaps matches TRBD2 (6 bases). Germline CDR1 reads SNHLY; CDR2 reads FYNNEI. The V and J ends lost 5 bases and 1 base respectively, with 11 bases between them. The CDR3 length is 14 residues. The CDR3 sequence: CASSPREIQETQYF. DNA for the CDR3: TGTGCCAGCAGTCCCCGGGAGATCCAAGAGACCCAGTACTTC.

Only a few counts were recorded for this clonotype. The chain is built from TRBV7-9 and TRBJ2-5; D not resolved. CDR3 length: 15 residues. Germline CDR1 SEHNR, CDR2 FQNEAQ (reference sequence). The V end lost 2 bases, the J end lost 0 bases, and 10 bases lay between the germline ends. In nucleotides, the CDR3 is TGTGCCAGCAGCTTACCCGGCCCGTACCAAGAGACCCAGTACTTC. Encoded protein: CASSLPGPYQETQYF.

The CDR3 nucleotides are TGTGCCAGCAGCGTAGGAGGCGTTGACACTGAAGCTTTCTTT. Translation: CASSVGGVDTEAFF. The V and J genes are TRBV9 and TRBJ1-1; D is undetermined. The V end was cut by 0 bases, the J end by 3 bases, with 9 bases between. CDR1 and CDR2 from the germline V gene are SGDLS and YYNGEE. This CDR3 spans 14 amino acids.

The chain joins TRBV27 to TRBJ1-4; D call uncertain. The germline V and J ends were trimmed by 5 bases and 7 bases, with 17 bases remaining between them. Germline V CDR1 and CDR2: MNHEY, SMNVEV (reference sequence). The CDR3 is 15 amino acids. DNA of the CDR3: TGTGCCAGCAGTGTCGTCCCGCCCCGGGTTGAAAAACTGTTTTTT. Its translation: CASSVVPPRVEKLFF.

This clonotype was counted many times. The chain combines TRBV20-1 with TRBJ2-2; tentative D call: TRBD1 (5 bases). The germline V and J ends were trimmed by 1 base and 6 bases, with 6 bases remaining between them. This CDR3 region has 12 residues. Germline V gene sequence: CDR1 DFQATT, CDR2 SNEGSKA (reference sequence). As DNA, the CDR3 is TGCAGTGCTAGAGTGGGGCCCGGGGAGCTGTTTTTT. It is translated as CSARVGPGELFF.

This clonotype was seen repeatedly, ten times or more. This chain links TRBV15 with TRBJ1-1; 10 nucleotides agree with TRBD1. CDR1 and CDR2 (germline): LNHNV, YYDKDF (reference sequence). CDR3 length: 14 residues. Germline trimming cut 11 bases from V and 4 bases from J; bases unmatched to any gene: 10. CDR3 protein: CAARVGQGFTEAFF. The DNA of the CDR3 is TGTGCCGCACGTGTGGGACAGGGGTTCACTGAAGCTTTCTTT.

V gene TRBV4-1 combines with J gene TRBJ2-5, with 8 bases fitting TRBD1. V gave up 1 base and J gave up 4 bases; unmatched junction bases: 5. CDR3 length: 15 amino acids. Looked up from germline, CDR1 is MGHRA and CDR2 is YSYEKL. The CDR3 DNA sequence: TGCGCCAGCAGCCAAGGTCGACAGGGGATAGAGACCCAGTACTTC. Translation: CASSQGRQGIETQYF.

This clonotype was counted a few times. A read error may account for a junction end that differs from germline. V gene TRBV20-1 combines with J gene TRBJ1-1; 7 bases align to TRBD1. This CDR3 is 15 amino acids long. Germline V gene lookup returns CDR1 DFQATT and CDR2 SNEGSKA (reference sequence). The CDR3 is CSARDLGQLNTEAFF. The CDR3 DNA reads TGCAGTGCTAGAGATCTGGGACAGTTGAACACTGAAGCCTTCTTT.

In this sample, this clonotype turned up many times. The J gene is TRBJ2-7, the V gene TRBV12-3 or TRBV12-4; tentative D call: TRBD1 (5 bases). The CDR3 contains 14 residues. V lost 1 base to trimming and J lost 4 bases, with 11 bases between them. In DNA, the CDR3 is TGTGCCAGCAGTTTAGGGGGCAGAACATACGAGCAGTACTTC. It encodes CASSLGGRTYEQYF.

The table lists this clonotype with many counts. The rearrangement joins TRBV7-2 to TRBJ2-3; D possibly corresponds to TRBD2 (6 bases). CDR3 length: 16 amino acids. CDR1 and CDR2 (germline): SGHTA, FQGNSA. With 4 bases removed from V and 0 bases from J, the gap between germline ends came to 14 bases. The CDR3 nucleotides are TGTGCCAGCAGCTCCCACCCGGCGGGGAGCACAGATACGCAGTATTTT. It specifies CASSSHPAGSTDTQYF.

V and J are TRBV4-2 and TRBJ2-6; D is unclear. Trimming shortened V by 0 bases and J by 1 base, and 7 bases separated the two germline ends. CDR1 and CDR2 (germline): LGHNA, YNFKEQ. This CDR3 spans 16 amino acids. CDR3 in amino acids: CASSQEGTSGANVLTF. As DNA, the CDR3 is TGTGCCAGCAGCCAAGAGGGAACGTCTGGGGCCAACGTCCTGACTTTC.

V and J are TRBV5-1 and TRBJ2-3; D perhaps matches TRBD2 (6 bases). Deletions cut 2 bases from V and 6 bases from J, with 19 bases between. The CDR3 consists of 16 residues. Germline CDR1 SGHRS, CDR2 YFSETQ. CDR3 loop: CASSFGVAGRGDTQYF. In DNA, the CDR3 is TGCGCCAGCAGCTTCGGCGTGGCAGGACGGGGGGATACGCAGTATTTT.

This clonotype was picked up many times. The chain combines TRBV20-1 with TRBJ2-5; D is perhaps TRBD1 or TRBD2 (5 bases each). This CDR3 is 15 amino acids long. Trimming pared 5 bases from V and 5 bases from J, leaving 21 bases between. Germline values: CDR1 DFQATT, CDR2 SNEGSKA (reference sequence). This CDR3 reads CSAHRTGTNVETQYF. CDR3 DNA: TGCAGTGCTCACCGTACCGGGACCAATGTGGAGACCCAGTACTTC.

This clonotype turned up a few times. V is TRBV20-1 and J is TRBJ2-3; TRBD1 matches 8 bases. Germline lookup yields CDR1 DFQATT and CDR2 SNEGSKA (reference sequence). The CDR3 loop spans 14 amino acids. V dropped 4 bases and J dropped 3; count of bases not matched to a gene: 6. CDR3 region: CSAKITGGTDTQYF. The CDR3 coding sequence is TGCAGTGCTAAAATCACAGGGGGAACAGATACGCAGTATTTT.

The CDR3 reads CAISESGSWELFF. The CDR3 coding sequence is TGTGCCATCAGTGAGTCGGGTAGCTGGGAGCTGTTTTTT. The chain links TRBV10-3 to TRBJ2-2; D not resolved. V lost 0 bases and J lost 9, with 8 bases in between. Germline CDR1 ENHRY, CDR2 SYGVKD. The CDR3 length is 13 residues.

This clonotype was counted many times. The chain carries TRBV7-9 and TRBJ1-1; the D is unclear. Germline values: CDR1 SEHNR, CDR2 FQNEAQ (reference sequence). The CDR3 totals 11 residues. Trimming stripped 7 bases from V and 3 bases from J, with 6 bases between. The CDR3 reads CASTEYTEAFF. The DNA for the CDR3 is TGTGCCAGCACCGAGTACACTGAAGCTTTCTTT.

This rearrangement joins TRBV28 to TRBJ1-1; no clear D gene. Germline loops: CDR1 MDHEN, CDR2 SYDVKM. V was cut by 7 bases and J by 7 bases, with 10 bases left in between. This CDR3 has 11 amino acids. CDR3 nucleotide sequence: TGTGCCAGCATGGAGAGGCATGAAGCTTTCTTT. It translates to CASMERHEAFF.

The V gene is TRBV4-2, the J gene TRBJ2-1, with no clear D. The CDR3 loop spans 12 amino acids. From germline, CDR1 is LGHNA and CDR2 YNFKEQ. V gave up 5 bases and J gave up 7 bases, with 9 bases separating them. The CDR3 region is CASSGDGNEQFF. The DNA of the CDR3 is TGTGCCAGCAGCGGAGACGGAAATGAGCAGTTCTTC.